The 18 T cell receptor beta chains reported below all come from one sample, sequenced in a study of OX40 agonist ivuxolimab in advanced cancers. TCRdb's copy holds only in-frame clones and misses some; the assay was immunoSEQ multiplex PCR. The table includes 90,000 to 100,000 clones, less than 90% detected once. The sample in question was CD4+ or CD8+ T cells sorted from blood, obtained in a trial of the OX40 agonist ivuxolimab. The receptor set was obtained from an adult with an advanced solid tumor such as melanoma, head and neck, liver or kidney cancer.

This clone has ten or more counts. V and J are TRBV2 and TRBJ1-1, with unresolved D. Germline CDR1 SNHLY, CDR2 FYNNEI. The CDR3 totals 13 residues. V was cut by 4 bases and J by 5 bases, with 11 bases left in between. The CDR3 region has the DNA TGTGCCAGCAGTGGAATGACCGGGACTGAAGCTTTCTTT. The encoded protein is CASSGMTGTEAFF.

The chain is built from TRBV7-3 and TRBJ2-1, with D possibly being TRBD2 (5 bases). V was trimmed by 3 bases and J by 9 bases, leaving 12 bases between them. This CDR3 region has 13 residues. CDR1 is SGHTA and CDR2 is FQGTGA in the germline V gene. In DNA form, the CDR3 reads TGTGCCAGCAGCTTCTCCCGTGAGGGTGAGCAGTTCTTC. Its protein product is CASSFSREGEQFF.

The chain uses TRBV6-5 and TRBJ1-1; 12 nucleotides agree with TRBD1. J gave up 6 bases and V 6 bases, and 2 bases lay outside the gene matches. Germline V CDR1 and CDR2: MNHEY, SVGAGI. The CDR3 is made up of 13 amino acids. The CDR3 DNA sequence: TGTGCCAGCAGGGGACAGGGGGCGGCTGAAGCTTTCTTT. Its protein is CASRGQGAAEAFF.

The chain carries TRBV7-6 and TRBJ2-1; D not certain. Germline V gene data show CDR1 as SGHVS and CDR2 as FNYEAQ. CDR3 size: 13 residues. The V gene lost 4 bases and the J gene lost 6 bases, with 10 bases spanning the gap. In DNA form, the CDR3 reads TGTGCCAGCAGCTCCGGCAGGATCAATGAGCAGTTCTTC. The encoded protein is CASSSGRINEQFF.

V is TRBV6-7 and J is TRBJ2-1, with TRBD2 matching over 14 bases. TRBV6-7 is an ORF, with its function uncertain. Trimming removed 7 bases from V and 5 bases from J; junction bases left unmatched: 13. The CDR3 runs to 18 residues. CDR3 loop: CASTPPGLAGEPHNEQFF. CDR3 bases: TGTGCCAGCACCCCACCGGGACTAGCGGGAGAGCCCCACAATGAGCAGTTCTTC.

V is TRBV7-8 and J is TRBJ1-5; a possible D gene is TRBD1 (5 bases). The CDR3 length is 14 residues. Germline CDR1 and CDR2: SGHVS and FQNEAQ. The V and J ends lost 5 bases and 0 bases respectively, with 8 bases between them. CDR3 bases: TGTGCCAGCAGCATCAGGGTTAGCAATCAGCCCCAGCATTTT. It specifies CASSIRVSNQPQHF. Full variable domain (remainder filled in from reference TRBV7-8 and TRBJ1-5): GAGVSQSPRYKVAKRGQDVALRCDPISGHVSLFWYQQALGQGPEFLTYFQNEAQLDKSGLPSDRFFAERPEGSVSTLKIQRTQQEDSAVYLCASSIRVSNQPQHFGDGTRLSIL.

This clone showed up just once. The chain is built from TRBV11-1 and TRBJ2-1, with TRBD2 matching over 11 bases. V shed 5 bases and J 7 bases; nucleotides not matched to a gene: 7. This CDR3 comprises 15 residues. Germline assignment: CDR1 SGHAT and CDR2 FQDESV (reference sequence). CDR3 sequence: CASSTTSGKENEQFF. For the CDR3, the DNA is TGTGCCAGCAGCACGACTAGCGGGAAAGAGAATGAGCAGTTCTTC.

The chain combines TRBV5-6 with TRBJ1-2, with TRBD1 matching 9 bases. The CDR3 length is 13 residues. V lost 4 bases to trimming and J lost 6 bases; unmatched junction nucleotides: 4. Germline V gives CDR1 SGHDT, CDR2 YYEEEE. Here the CDR3 reads CASSDTGGDGYTF. As DNA, the CDR3 is TGTGCCAGCAGCGACACAGGGGGCGATGGCTACACCTTC.

V is TRBV4-2 and J is TRBJ1-5; D possibly corresponds to TRBD1 (5 bases). Germline V gene sequence: CDR1 LGHNA, CDR2 YNFKEQ. The V end lost 0 bases, the J end lost 15 bases, and 15 bases lay between the germline ends. The CDR3 consists of 13 residues. The CDR3 DNA reads TGTGCCAGCAGCCAAGATGGGGCTGGGAACCTGCATTTT. It translates to CASSQDGAGNLHF.

This clone appeared a single time. V is TRBV6-4 and J is TRBJ2-1, with a tentative D call TRBD2 (6 bases). Germline CDR1 and CDR2: MRHNA and SNTAGT. The CDR3 runs 14 residues. Trimming pared 0 bases from V and 5 bases from J, leaving 8 bases between. CDR3 sequence reads: CASSDSSGHNEQFF. In nucleotides, the CDR3 is TGTGCCAGCAGTGACTCTAGCGGCCACAATGAGCAGTTCTTC.

The V and J genes are TRBV5-4 and TRBJ1-1; D is undetermined. Deletions cut 4 bases from V and 1 base from J, with 14 bases between. This CDR3 comprises 15 residues. CDR1 and CDR2 from the germline V gene are SGHNT and YYREEE (reference sequence). In DNA, the CDR3 is TGTGCCAGCAGCCGGGCCAGCGGGCAGAACACTGAAGCTTTCTTT. It yields the protein CASSRASGQNTEAFF.

V is TRBV5-4 and J is TRBJ2-1; TRBD2 matches at 10 bases. The CDR3 runs to 15 residues. In germline, CDR1 is SGHNT, CDR2 YYREEE (reference sequence). Trimming at V came to 2 bases and at J to 7 bases, leaving 6 bases not matched to a gene. CDR3 in DNA: TGTGCCAGCAGCTTAGCGGGAGGGCCCAGGAATGAGCAGTTCTTC. Amino acids: CASSLAGGPRNEQFF.

The rearrangement uses TRBV7-2 and TRBJ1-2; tentative D call: TRBD1 (6 bases). V lost 3 bases to trimming and J lost 3 bases, with 11 bases between them. Germline assignment: CDR1 SGHTA and CDR2 FQGNSA. The CDR3 sequence is 14 residues long. DNA for the CDR3: TGTGCCAGCAGCTTCCCTGAGGGGGACTATGGCTACACCTTC. Protein sequence: CASSFPEGDYGYTF.

This clone has more than one count but fewer than ten. The chain combines TRBV28 with TRBJ1-1; tentative D call: TRBD1 (5 bases). The germline CDR1 and CDR2 sequences are MDHEN and SYDVKM. The CDR3 has 14 amino acids. V lost 7 bases and J 5 bases, leaving 17 bases between the germline ends. This CDR3 is CASKTEGHGTEAFF. The DNA of the CDR3 is TGTGCCAGCAAGACGGAGGGGCATGGGACTGAAGCTTTCTTT.

This chain joins TRBV19 and TRBJ2-4; maybe TRBD1 (5 bases). The CDR3 length is 13 residues. Germline values: CDR1 LNHDA, CDR2 SQIVND (reference sequence). V lost 5 bases to trimming and J lost 7 bases, with 12 bases between them. The CDR3 DNA follows: TGTGCCAGTAGTTTACAGGTGGCGAACATTCAGTACTTC. Its protein is CASSLQVANIQYF.

This chain's CDR3 is CASSPRYVGLAGTAAYEQYV. CDR3 sequence (DNA): TGTGCCAGCTCACCACGGTATGTCGGGCTAGCGGGGACCGCCGCCTACGAGCAGTACGTC. The chain links TRBV18 to TRBJ2-7, with TRBD2 identical over 9 bases. Trimming cost V 1 base and J 2 bases; bases outside gene matches: 18. Germline CDR1 KGHSH, CDR2 LQKENI. The CDR3 is 20 amino acids.

This clone was counted only a few times. The chain employs TRBV29-1 and TRBJ2-7, with 11 nucleotides matching TRBD2. The germline V gene has CDR1 SQVTM and CDR2 ANQGSEA. This CDR3 is 14 amino acids long. Losses at the gene ends were 6 bases for V and 2 bases for J; bases not matched to a gene: 6. The DNA for the CDR3 is TGCAGCGTGACACTAGCGGGAGCCCCCTACGAGCAGTACTTC. Protein product: CSVTLAGAPYEQYF.

As for this clone: In this CDR3 the conserved last residue, phenylalanine or tryptophan, is missing, so a read error is likely. It is unclear where the CDR3 begins or ends on the DNA, so no DNA is shown, and the CDR3 is as TCRdb lists it. This sequence joins TRBV7-9 and TRBJ1-2. Germline V CDR1 and CDR2: SEHNR, FQNEAQ (reference sequence). Including both end residues, the CDR3 is 10 amino acids long. The CDR3 spells CASSPRRAQI.